The present T cell receptor beta chain was sequenced within a study of blood T cell repertoires in COVID-19. Looking at the study overall: Donors in the United States, Italy and Spain gave samples during acute or convalescent COVID-19. PBMCs, B-cell-depleted T cells, or T cells provided the cDNA or gDNA that made up the material.

Only in-frame clones appear in the TCRdb table, and some are missing; sequencing was by immunoSEQ multiplex PCR. The sample yields hundreds of thousands of clones, 65% to 85% seen once. Patients in Seattle were enrolled during active infection, then followed longitudinally. The V end lost 3 bases, the J end lost 13 bases, and 21 bases lay between the germline ends. The CDR3 contains 14 residues. The germline V gene has CDR1 KGHSH and CDR2 LQKENI. The source is a woman in her twenties or thirties with COVID-19, enrolled during active disease. The sample was peripheral blood. The rearrangement uses TRBV18 and TRBJ1-2; a possible D gene is TRBD1 (5 bases). The CDR3 loop is CASSPDRVSPKTTF. The CDR3 DNA reads as TGTGCCAGCTCACCCGACAGAGTATCACCGAAGACCACCTTC. Using reference TRBV18 and TRBJ1-2 for the parts outside the CDR3, the full variable domain is NAGVMQNPRHLVRRRGQEARLRCSPMKGHSHVYWYRQLPEEGLKFMVYLQKENIIDESGMPKERFSAEFPKEGPSILRIQQVVRGDSAAYFCASSPDRVSPKTTFGSGTRLTVV.